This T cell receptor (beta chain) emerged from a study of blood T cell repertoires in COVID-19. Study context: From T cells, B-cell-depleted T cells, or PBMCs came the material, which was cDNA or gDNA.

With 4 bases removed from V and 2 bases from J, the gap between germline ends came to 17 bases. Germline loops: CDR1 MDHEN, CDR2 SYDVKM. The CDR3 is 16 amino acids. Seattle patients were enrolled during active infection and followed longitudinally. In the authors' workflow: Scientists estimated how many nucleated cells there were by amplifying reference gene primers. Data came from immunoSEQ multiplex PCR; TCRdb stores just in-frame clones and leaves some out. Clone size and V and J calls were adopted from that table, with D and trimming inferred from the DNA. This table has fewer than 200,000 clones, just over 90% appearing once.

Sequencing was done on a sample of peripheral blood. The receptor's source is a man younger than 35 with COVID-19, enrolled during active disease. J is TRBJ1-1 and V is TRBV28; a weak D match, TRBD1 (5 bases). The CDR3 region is CASSSPGRGFNTEAFF. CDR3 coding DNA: TGTGCCAGCAGTTCCCCGGGGCGGGGGTTTAACACTGAAGCTTTCTTT.